The 32 T cell receptor beta chains in this list originate from one sample, sequenced in a study of CD8+ T cells in alopecia areata. Treatment in this sample: oral pan-JAK inhibitor, 5-10 mg twice daily. RNA extraction and reverse transcription yielded cDNA as sequencing template. TCRdb's copy holds only in-frame clones and misses some; the assay was immunoSEQ multiplex PCR. Here the sample spans around 120,000 clones, over 60% being singletons. Sequenced here: CD4+ T cells sorted from blood, sampled at week 4, from a patient treated with tofacitinib. Receptors originate from a human donor with alopecia areata.

The CDR3 protein is CASSVAGGSPLHF. As DNA, the CDR3 is TGTGCCAGCAGCGTAGCCGGAGGTTCACCCCTCCACTTT. The chain uses TRBV9 and TRBJ1-6; no clear D. V gave up 0 bases and J gave up 9 bases, with 7 bases separating them. Germline lookup yields CDR1 SGDLS and CDR2 YYNGEE. The CDR3 consists of 13 residues.

This chain links TRBV7-9 with TRBJ2-1, with D maybe TRBD1 (5 bases). Trimming pared 6 bases from V and 5 bases from J, leaving 23 bases between. Germline assignment: CDR1 SEHNR and CDR2 FQNEAQ (reference sequence). The CDR3 contains 17 residues. In DNA, the CDR3 is TGTGCCAGCAGTAACATGGGTGCCAAGGGGTTACACAATGAGCAGTTCTTC. Translated: CASSNMGAKGLHNEQFF.

V usage is TRBV5-4 and J usage is TRBJ2-3, with 8 positions matching TRBD2. Germline V gene data show CDR1 as SGHNT and CDR2 as YYREEE (reference sequence). V lost 0 bases to trimming and J lost 6 bases; unmatched junction nucleotides: 12. The CDR3 contains 17 residues. CDR3 nucleotide sequence: TGTGCCAGCAGCTTGGCTTTGCGGGGGGAGGGGATGGATACGCAGTATTTT. Its translation: CASSLALRGEGMDTQYF.

The CDR3 region is CASSPRREGTDTQYF. The CDR3 nucleotides read TGTGCCAGCAGCCCCCGGAGAGAGGGCACAGATACGCAGTATTTT. This sequence joins TRBV7-3 and TRBJ2-3; D is ambiguous. The ends were cut back, 5 bases at V and 1 base at J, with 13 bases in the middle. Germline CDR1 reads SGHTA; CDR2 reads FQGTGA. The CDR3 runs to 15 residues.

The rearrangement uses TRBV27 and TRBJ2-3; perhaps TRBD1 as D (5 bases). The CDR3 is made up of 18 amino acids. Trimming took off 4 bases at V and 2 bases at J, with 22 bases between the two ends. Germline CDR1 reads MNHEY; CDR2 reads SMNVEV (reference sequence). The CDR3 DNA reads as TGTGCCAGCAGTTCCTCGCAGGGTTTGGGGTACAACACAGATACGCAGTATTTT. Its protein is CASSSSQGLGYNTDTQYF.

The table lists this clone with many counts. The chain recombines TRBV2 with TRBJ2-1, with a weak D call TRBD1 (8 bases). V lost 4 bases, J lost 9 bases, and 16 bases lay in between. The CDR3 contains 14 residues. CDR1 is SNHLY, CDR2 FYNNEI, per germline. The CDR3 coding sequence is TGTGCCAGCAGTGGAGACAGGGGCGGGGGTGAGCAGTTCTTC. This encodes CASSGDRGGGEQFF.

The V and J genes are TRBV9 and TRBJ1-2, with 10 nucleotides matching TRBD1. The CDR3 is made up of 18 amino acids. V shed 0 bases and J 7 bases; nucleotides not matched to a gene: 15. Germline loops: CDR1 SGDLS, CDR2 YYNGEE. CDR3 nucleotide sequence: TGTGCCAGCAGCGTAGATGGACGGGGGACAGGGGAGCAGGGTGGCTACACCTTC. It specifies CASSVDGRGTGEQGGYTF.

The rearrangement joins TRBV5-4 to TRBJ2-1, with 15 bases identical to TRBD2. The CDR3 length is 16 residues. V trimming: 4 bases; J trimming: 6 bases; junction bases outside the gene matches: 5. Germline V gene sequence: CDR1 SGHNT, CDR2 YYREEE (reference sequence). This CDR3 reads CASSSPGLAGGNEQFF. In DNA form, the CDR3 reads TGTGCCAGCAGCAGCCCGGGACTAGCGGGAGGCAATGAGCAGTTCTTC.

The chain joins TRBV14 to TRBJ1-6, with D perhaps TRBD1 (6 bases). CDR3 size: 17 residues. CDR1 is SGHDN and CDR2 is FVKESK in the germline V gene. V was shortened by 6 bases and J by 0 bases, with 15 bases between the two germline ends. The CDR3 bases are TGTGCCAGCAGGCAGGACAGCCGGAGCTCCTATAATTCACCCCTCCACTTT. Protein product: CASRQDSRSSYNSPLHF.

V is TRBV29-1 and J is TRBJ1-2; D remains unclear. The V and J ends lost 7 bases and 4 bases respectively, with 13 bases between them. The CDR3 is 12 residues long. In germline, CDR1 is SQVTM, CDR2 ANQGSEA. The CDR3 reads CSAGVGGYGYTF. DNA for the CDR3: TGCAGCGCCGGAGTTGGAGGCTATGGCTACACCTTC. The full variable domain, in which reference TRBV29-1 and TRBJ1-2 provide the parts outside the CDR3, is SAVISQKPSRDICQRGTSLTIQCQVDSQVTMMFWYRQQPGQSLTLIATANQGSEATYESGFVIDKFPISRPNLTFSTLTVSNMSPEDSSIYLCSAGVGGYGYTFGSGTRLTVV.

This chain uses TRBV6-1 with TRBJ2-7; D gene ambiguous. V dropped 6 bases and J dropped 0 bases, with 6 bases sitting between them. In germline, CDR1 is MNHNS, CDR2 SASEGT. This CDR3 is built from 12 residues. CDR3 bases: TGTGCCAGCAGCTGGGTCTCCTACGAGCAGTACTTC. Residues: CASSWVSYEQYF.

This chain uses TRBV7-3 with TRBJ2-2; D remains unclear. V lost 5 bases, J lost 3 bases, and 7 bases lay in between. Germline V gene data show CDR1 as SGHTA and CDR2 as FQGTGA. The CDR3 is made up of 13 amino acids. The CDR3 bases are TGTGCCAGCAGCCAACAATACACCGGGGAGCTGTTTTTT. Its translation is CASSQQYTGELFF.

This clone was seen more than once but under ten times. The V call is TRBV29-1, the J call TRBJ2-7; 8 bases are shared with TRBD1. The CDR3 contains 13 residues. Germline V gene sequence: CDR1 SQVTM, CDR2 ANQGSEA. The V gene end was trimmed by 0 bases and the J gene end by 3 bases; junction bases not matched to a gene: 1. The CDR3 region is CSVEDTGGYEQYF. The CDR3, as DNA: TGCAGCGTTGAAGACACAGGGGGCTACGAGCAGTACTTC.

The chain carries TRBV5-5 and TRBJ2-5; no firm D call. The CDR3 length is 15 residues. The ends were cut back, 0 bases at V and 6 bases at J, with 15 bases in the middle. Germline V gives CDR1 SGHKS, CDR2 YYEKEE (reference sequence). The CDR3 bases are TGTGCCAGCAGCTTGGCGTCGCTGGAGAAGAAGACCCAGTACTTC. It translates to CASSLASLEKKTQYF. The whole variable domain, filled in from reference TRBV5-5 and TRBJ2-5, reads DAGVTQSPTHLIKTRGQQVTLRCSPISGHKSVSWYQQVLGQGPQFIFQYYEKEERGRGNFPDRFSARQFPNYSSELNVNALLLGDSALYLCASSLASLEKKTQYFGPGTRLLVL.

The genes are TRBV15 and TRBJ2-4; D is possibly TRBD2 (5 bases). The germline V gene has CDR1 LNHNV and CDR2 YYDKDF (reference sequence). CDR3 length: 14 amino acids. The V end was cut by 6 bases, the J end by 1 base, with 10 bases between. The CDR3 sequence is CATREDGAKNIQYF. The CDR3 DNA reads as TGTGCCACCAGGGAGGACGGGGCCAAAAACATTCAGTACTTC.

This clone was seen a single time. The J gene is TRBJ1-4, the V gene TRBV30; D not certain. This CDR3 contains 15 residues. V was trimmed by 1 base and J by 7 bases, leaving 16 bases between them. Germline CDR1 and CDR2: GTSNPN and SVGIG (reference sequence). Here the CDR3 DNA reads TGTGCCTGGAGTGCCGCTCCGGCCCGGGGTGAAAAACTGTTTTTT. This codes for CAWSAAPARGEKLFF.

The chain recombines TRBV4-2 with TRBJ1-5, with D unclear. CDR3 length equals 13 residues. Looked up from germline, CDR1 is LGHNA and CDR2 is YNFKEQ. Trimming took 0 bases from V and 5 from J, leaving 5 bases between them. The DNA for the CDR3 is TGTGCCAGCAGCCAAGATCTACATCAGCCCCAGCATTTT. This gives the protein CASSQDLHQPQHF.

On this clone itself: This sample also contains other DNA sequences that code for the same CDR3. The V call is TRBV6-6, the J call TRBJ2-7; 8 bases are a match to TRBD2. The J segment lost 2 bases and the V segment lost 3 bases, leaving 6 bases of the junction unmatched. The CDR3 is made up of 15 amino acids. The germline CDR1 and CDR2 sequences are MNHNY and SVGAGI (reference sequence). The CDR3 DNA reads as TGTGCCAGCAGTTATCTGGGCGGGGGGACCTACGAGCAGTACTTC. Amino acid sequence: CASSYLGGGTYEQYF.

This clone was counted between two and nine times. V is TRBV13 and J is TRBJ2-6, with D possibly being TRBD1 (6 bases). The CDR3 is 15 amino acids. Deletions cut 5 bases from V and 2 bases from J, with 10 bases between. Germline loops: CDR1 PRHDT, CDR2 FYEKMQ (reference sequence). The CDR3 spells CASSANRAGANVLTF. The CDR3 region has the DNA TGTGCCAGCAGCGCAAACAGGGCTGGGGCCAACGTCCTGACTTTC.

The chain combines TRBV23-1 with TRBJ2-7; D ambiguous. TRBV23-1 counts as an open reading frame of uncertain function. V lost 7 bases to trimming and J lost 1 base, with 11 bases between them. The CDR3 is 13 residues long. CDR3 in DNA: TGCGCCAGCATTTTGATGGGGTCCTACGAGCAGTACTTC. It translates to CASILMGSYEQYF.

The chain uses TRBV7-3 and TRBJ2-1; 13 bases agree with TRBD2. V was clipped by 8 bases and J by 8 bases; unmatched bases: 6. Germline V gene data show CDR1 as SGHTA and CDR2 as FQGTGA. The CDR3 is 14 amino acids. The CDR3 DNA is TGTGCCAGCGGACTAGCGGGGGAGCTGCATGAGCAGTTCTTC. Its protein is CASGLAGELHEQFF.

The V and J genes are TRBV5-1 and TRBJ2-5; TRBD2 matches at 7 bases. Trimming removed 4 bases from V and 4 bases from J; junction bases left unmatched: 10. The CDR3 contains 15 residues. Germline lookup yields CDR1 SGHRS and CDR2 YFSETQ. CDR3 sequence (DNA): TGCGCCAGCAGCCTCCTCGGGACTATCTTAGAGACCCAGTACTTC. Translation gives CASSLLGTILETQYF.

The chain is built from TRBV4-1 and TRBJ2-7; possibly TRBD2 for D (6 bases). CDR1 is MGHRA and CDR2 is YSYEKL in the germline V gene. V was clipped by 2 bases and J by 1 base, with 12 bases between them. The CDR3 is made up of 15 amino acids. The CDR3 sequence: CASSQTGTRSYEQYF. The CDR3 DNA reads TGCGCCAGCAGCCAAACCGGGACTCGATCCTACGAGCAGTACTTC.

This clone came up a few times. V usage is TRBV7-8 and J usage is TRBJ2-7; D remains ambiguous. CDR1 and CDR2 (germline): SGHVS, FQNEAQ. The CDR3 has 14 residues. V was trimmed by 3 bases and J by 0 bases, leaving 9 bases between them. CDR3 protein: CASSLTVSSYEQYF. DNA of the CDR3: TGTGCCAGCAGCTTGACTGTTAGCTCCTACGAGCAGTACTTC. The variable domain in full, with the rest retrieved from reference TRBV7-8 and TRBJ2-7, is GAGVSQSPRYKVAKRGQDVALRCDPISGHVSLFWYQQALGQGPEFLTYFQNEAQLDKSGLPSDRFFAERPEGSVSTLKIQRTQQEDSAVYLCASSLTVSSYEQYFGPGTRLTVT.

With respect to this clone: Other DNA sequences in this specimen translate into the identical CDR3. The V gene is TRBV5-4, the J gene TRBJ1-6, with TRBD1 matching 10 bases. Germline V gives CDR1 SGHNT, CDR2 YYREEE (reference sequence). This CDR3 has 16 amino acids. The trim removed 2 bases at V and 5 bases at J, leaving 4 bases unmatched. CDR3 amino acids: CASSFPGQGDNSPLHF. The CDR3 nucleotides read TGTGCCAGCAGCTTCCCCGGACAGGGGGATAATTCACCCCTCCACTTT.

This clone was found a few times. The rearrangement links TRBV14 to TRBJ1-3, with TRBD1 identical over 7 bases. Germline assignment: CDR1 SGHDN and CDR2 FVKESK. J gave up 5 bases and V 0 bases, and 10 bases lay outside the gene matches. The CDR3 has 17 amino acids. The CDR3 DNA reads as TGTGCCAGCAGCCAAGATCAAGGGGGCTGGAGGAGAAACACCATATATTTT. This translates into CASSQDQGGWRRNTIYF.

The chain uses TRBV5-1 and TRBJ2-1; possible D gene TRBD1, 6 bases. V lost 0 bases to trimming and J lost 0 bases, with 7 bases between them. Germline V gives CDR1 SGHRS, CDR2 YFSETQ. CDR3 size: 15 residues. CDR3 residues: CASSLGQASYNEQFF. For the CDR3, the DNA is TGCGCCAGCAGCTTGGGACAGGCCTCCTACAATGAGCAGTTCTTC. Full variable domain (missing parts from reference TRBV5-1 and TRBJ2-1): KAGVTQTPRYLIKTRGQQVTLSCSPISGHRSVSWYQQTPGQGLQFLFEYFSETQRNKGNFPGRFSGRQFSNSRSEMNVSTLELGDSALYLCASSLGQASYNEQFFGPGTRLTVL.

The J gene is TRBJ2-7, the V gene TRBV28; TRBD1 is a possible D gene (7 bases). CDR3 length: 15 residues. The germline V gene has CDR1 MDHEN and CDR2 SYDVKM. Trimming pared 6 bases from V and 0 bases from J, leaving 15 bases between. Here the CDR3 reads CASRRGQTSSYEQYF. The CDR3 DNA reads TGTGCCAGCAGGCGGGGACAGACAAGCTCCTACGAGCAGTACTTC.

This clone appeared a few times. The J gene is TRBJ2-7, the V gene TRBV6-6; 9 positions agree with TRBD2. CDR1 MNHNY and CDR2 SVGAGI come from the germline V gene (reference sequence). Unmatched junction bases numbered 9, after V lost 6 bases and J lost 6 bases. This CDR3 region has 14 residues. CDR3: CASSTGTSNGEQYF. CDR3 DNA: TGTGCCAGCAGCACCGGGACTAGCAACGGCGAGCAGTACTTC.

With regard to this clone: At one boundary the junction diverges from the germline segment, which might be a read error. The V gene is TRBV29-1, the J gene TRBJ2-2; D assignment may be TRBD1 or TRBD2 (6 bases each). Germline-derived CDR1 and CDR2 are SQVTM and ANQGSEA. CDR3 size: 11 residues. The CDR3 DNA reads as TGCAGCGTTACCAGGGGCGGGGAGCTGCTTTTT. Encoded protein: CSVTRGGELLF.

The genes are TRBV5-1 and TRBJ2-7; D uncertain. V gave up 4 bases and J gave up 4 bases, with 15 bases separating them. The CDR3 contains 14 residues. Germline V gene data show CDR1 as SGHRS and CDR2 as YFSETQ. This chain's CDR3 is CASSQDGSSYEQYF. The CDR3 bases are TGCGCCAGCAGCCAGGACGGTTCTTCATACGAGCAGTACTTC.

The chain combines TRBV7-2 with TRBJ2-7; 13 nucleotides align to TRBD2. This CDR3 has 15 residues. V shed 5 bases and J 2 bases; nucleotides not matched to a gene: 3. Germline V gene lookup returns CDR1 SGHTA and CDR2 FQGNSA. The CDR3 region is CASSTTSGGTYEQYF. CDR3 sequence (DNA): TGTGCCAGCAGCACGACTAGCGGGGGGACCTACGAGCAGTACTTC.